Listed here is a single T cell receptor (beta chain). Its antigen is as yet unknown. Amplification of TCR alpha and beta CDR3 regions from RNA used iRepertoire nested multiplex PCR. From the multiplex PCR reads, TCRdb called clonotypes with MiXCR, one entry per CDR3 protein. The sample holds about 410,000 distinct CDR3 sequences; about two fifths are singletons and the top ten take more than 10%. V gave up 5 bases and J gave up 0 bases, with 8 bases separating them. The CDR3 is 14 residues long. Germline V gene data show CDR1 as MGHRA and CDR2 as YSYEKL. The source of the sample is a study of glioma-infiltrating T cells. About the study: Low-grade gliomas were grade II; glioblastomas were grade IV at initial diagnosis. Sequencing aimed for about 4- to 10-fold coverage of 950,000 to 1,000,000 peripheral T cells. Study-level results: Tissue-blood divergence was below expectation in non-neoplastic patients, above in gliomas. Patients with low tissue-blood divergence carried a signature set of shared blood CDR3 motifs.

The V gene is TRBV4-1, the J gene TRBJ1-3, with D uncertain. This clonotype originated in a human donor with low-grade glioma or glioblastoma, undergoing nonglioma brain surgery, or in good health (not recorded which). The sequencing sample was made of glioma tissue, nonneoplastic brain tissue, or PBMCs (not recorded which). The CDR3 DNA reads as TGCGCCAGCAGCAAATTGGACTCTGGAAACACCATATATTTT. Its translation: CASSKLDSGNTIYF.